This paragraph reports one T cell receptor beta chain. The naive CD8 fraction comprised CD45RO-negative cells positively selected for CCR7 and excluded terminally differentiated effector memory CD45RA+ cells. This sample is part of a study of shared clonotypes between healthy human individuals. On the study more broadly: Ranging from 18 to 49 in age, donors were two women and a few men.

The authors distributed each subset's genomic DNA evenly over several immunoSEQ plates. Data came from immunoSEQ multiplex PCR; TCRdb stores just in-frame clones and leaves some out. The sample includes more than 2 million clones, around 96% of them seen just once. CDR1 and CDR2 from the germline V gene are MNHEY and SMNVEV (reference sequence). This CDR3 region has 14 residues. Trimming stripped 5 bases from V and 0 bases from J, with 10 bases between. The source is a young man in good health. V gene TRBV27 combines with J gene TRBJ2-5; the D gene is possibly TRBD2 (5 bases). Sequenced sample: naive CD8+ T cells sorted from blood. The chain's CDR3 is CASSVIGDQETQYF. The CDR3 bases are TGTGCCAGCAGTGTCATCGGGGACCAAGAGACCCAGTACTTC.